This entry is about one TCR beta chain. Its cognate antigen is unknown. CDR1 and CDR2 from the germline V gene are MDHEN and SYDVKM. The CDR3 is made up of 14 amino acids. Trimming stripped 3 bases from V and 5 bases from J, with 8 bases between. This sample was taken from a study of T cell responses to AZD1222 COVID-19 vaccine. General study results and limits: Increased Spike-specific TCR breadth and depth were observed after two AZD1222 doses. CD4 TCRs covered the whole spike, strongest at regions 160-218 and 743-854. Seropositive at baseline were only six AZD1222 recipients.

Some second doses came at about 4 weeks and others at about 12 weeks; these were pooled. Measured with immunoSEQ multiplex PCR; TCRdb has only the in-frame clones, and not every one. The sample has over 130,000 clones; 80% to 95% are singletons. The origin of this receptor is an adult who received the AZD1222 COVID-19 vaccine. This rearrangement joins TRBV28 to TRBJ1-6; possibly TRBD1 for D (5 bases). Sequencing used peripheral blood, obtained 28 days after the second AZD1222 dose. The CDR3 protein is CASSLAGHNSPLHF. CDR3 DNA sequence: TGTGCCAGCAGTTTGGCAGGGCATAATTCACCCCTCCACTTT.